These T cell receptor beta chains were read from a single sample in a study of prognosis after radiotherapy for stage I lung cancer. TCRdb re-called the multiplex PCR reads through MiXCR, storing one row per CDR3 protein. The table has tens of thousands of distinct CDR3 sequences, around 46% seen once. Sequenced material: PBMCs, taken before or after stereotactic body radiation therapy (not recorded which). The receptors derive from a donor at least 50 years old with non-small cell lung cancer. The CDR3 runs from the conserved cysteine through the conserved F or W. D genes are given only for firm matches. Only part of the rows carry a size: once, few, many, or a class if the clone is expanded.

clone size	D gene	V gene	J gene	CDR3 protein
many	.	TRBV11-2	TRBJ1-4	CASSLEYERGGVLFF
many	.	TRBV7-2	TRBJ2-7	CASSSDRFSYEQYF
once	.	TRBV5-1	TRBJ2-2	CASSFPGNTVELFF
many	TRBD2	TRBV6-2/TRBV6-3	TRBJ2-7	CASSYSPAGLSGYEQYF
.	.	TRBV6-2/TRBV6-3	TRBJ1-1	CASRDWGERQAFF
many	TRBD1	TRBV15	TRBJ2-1	CATTLDRVEWNEQFF
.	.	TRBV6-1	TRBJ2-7	CASRSIPSDYERYF
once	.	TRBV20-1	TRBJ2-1	CSAIAVKAYNEQFF
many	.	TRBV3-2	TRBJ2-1	CASSQVGRASSYNEQFF
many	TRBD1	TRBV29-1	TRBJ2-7	CSVAGTGSPEQYF
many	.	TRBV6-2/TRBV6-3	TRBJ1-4	CASTVTSTPNEKLFF
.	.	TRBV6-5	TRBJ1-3	CASSYRQASSGNTIYF
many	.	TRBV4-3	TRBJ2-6	CASSQGQALGSGANVLTF
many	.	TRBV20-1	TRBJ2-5	CSASREQQTQYF
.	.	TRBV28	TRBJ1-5	CASSSGPKSRQPQHF
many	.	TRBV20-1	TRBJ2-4	CSASPNADYKNIQYF
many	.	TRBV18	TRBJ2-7	CASSPNGFEQYF
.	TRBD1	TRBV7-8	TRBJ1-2	CASSPYRTGVLTGYTF
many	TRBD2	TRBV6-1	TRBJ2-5	CASSRTRETQYF
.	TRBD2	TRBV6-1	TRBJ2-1	CASRTSGGFGEQFF
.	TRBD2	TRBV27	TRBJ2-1	CASRWTSGYNEQFF
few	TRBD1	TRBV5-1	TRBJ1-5	CASSFGTDSNQPQHF
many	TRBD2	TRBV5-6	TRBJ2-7	CASSGSSGSVYEQYF
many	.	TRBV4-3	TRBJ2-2	CASSQQGLLGELFF
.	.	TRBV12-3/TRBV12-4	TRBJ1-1	CATKTNTEAFF
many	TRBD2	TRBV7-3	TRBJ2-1	CASRLAGGPTNEQFF
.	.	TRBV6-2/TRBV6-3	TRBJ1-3	CASTNSVNTTYF
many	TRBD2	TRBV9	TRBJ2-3	CASSAQGGGGADTQYF